Sequencing of this TCR beta chain was carried out in a study of T-cell reconstitution after alpha-beta-depleted transplantation in children. As to this clonotype: Its specificity is unknown.

Unique molecular identifiers featured in how the TCRbeta library was prepared. A single record per CDR3 protein comes from TCRdb applying MiXCR to the PCR reads. Among over 100,000 distinct CDR3 sequences listed, 10% were seen once. Study findings and constraints: There were reportedly several hundred expanded graft clones from which alpha-beta T cells came about two months after transplant.

CDR3 length: 12 residues. Germline V CDR1 and CDR2: DFQATT, SNEGSKA (reference sequence). V gave up 4 bases and J gave up 8 bases; unmatched junction bases: 7. The chain recombines TRBV20-1 with TRBJ1-2, with 7 bases matching TRBD1. The clonotype comes from a boy between 2 and 15 years old with acute lymphoblastic leukemia, due to receive a stem cell transplant. Sequences were derived from PBMCs, sampled before TCRalphabeta/CD19-depleted stem cell transplant. CDR3: CSATMGGGGYTF. The CDR3 coding sequence is TGCAGTGCTACCATGGGAGGGGGCGGCTACACCTTC.